The clone carrying this TCR beta chain was picked up many times. What it binds is unknown. The data derive from a study of regulatory T cells in long-lasting Graves disease. Indicated time point: newly diagnosed GD, antithyroid drugs for less than 3 months. From RNA extracted from PBMCs, the TCR library was made. Approximately 8.6-milliliter peripheral blood samples went into EDTA tubes. Trimming cost V 6 bases and J 5 bases, with 8 bases left between them. The CDR3 has 11 amino acids. Findings of the study overall: Persistent disease preferred TRBV28, TRBJ1-2 and TRBJ2-5.

Building the TCR beta libraries relied on iRepertoire HTBI primers, and CDR3 regions underwent Arm-PCR. TCRdb used MiXCR to reprocess the multiplex PCR reads, holding one entry per CDR3 protein. The repertoire consists of 350,000 to 550,000 distinct CDR3 sequences, with more than 13% occurring once and the leading ten covering 16%. The same data also went into a second study, on T cells in Graves' hyperthyroidism and ophthalmopathy. Per that study: Patients counted as stable if ophthalmopathy did not develop within 18 months. Patients with uncontrolled infections, other autoimmune diseases, pregnancy or lactation were excluded.

Sequencing used peripheral blood mononuclear cells (PBMCs), obtained at new diagnosis, from a patient treated with antithyroid drugs. This receptor was taken from a woman under 40 with Graves disease. The chain has TRBV12-3 or TRBV12-4 and TRBJ2-7; D is unresolved. CDR3 sequence (DNA): TGTGCCAGCAGCCGTGGCCACGAGCAGTACTTC. This gives the protein CASSRGHEQYF.